A few counts support the clone carrying this TCR beta chain. MiXCR, run by TCRdb on the RT-PCR reads, gives a single entry per CDR3 protein. The sample consists of more than 550,000 distinct CDR3 sequences, about 14% of them appearing once. The CDR3 extends over 12 amino acids. V lost 6 bases to trimming and J lost 6 bases, with 12 bases between them. In germline, CDR1 is DFQATT, CDR2 SNEGSKA (reference sequence). The sequence came from a female donor in good health, serving as a healthy control. The chain uses TRBV20-1 and TRBJ1-5; a possible D gene is TRBD1 (6 bases). Sequencing input: memory CD4+ T cells from blood. The CDR3: CSAATGTQPQHF. The CDR3, as DNA: TGCAGTGCCGCTACAGGGACTCAGCCCCAGCATTTT.